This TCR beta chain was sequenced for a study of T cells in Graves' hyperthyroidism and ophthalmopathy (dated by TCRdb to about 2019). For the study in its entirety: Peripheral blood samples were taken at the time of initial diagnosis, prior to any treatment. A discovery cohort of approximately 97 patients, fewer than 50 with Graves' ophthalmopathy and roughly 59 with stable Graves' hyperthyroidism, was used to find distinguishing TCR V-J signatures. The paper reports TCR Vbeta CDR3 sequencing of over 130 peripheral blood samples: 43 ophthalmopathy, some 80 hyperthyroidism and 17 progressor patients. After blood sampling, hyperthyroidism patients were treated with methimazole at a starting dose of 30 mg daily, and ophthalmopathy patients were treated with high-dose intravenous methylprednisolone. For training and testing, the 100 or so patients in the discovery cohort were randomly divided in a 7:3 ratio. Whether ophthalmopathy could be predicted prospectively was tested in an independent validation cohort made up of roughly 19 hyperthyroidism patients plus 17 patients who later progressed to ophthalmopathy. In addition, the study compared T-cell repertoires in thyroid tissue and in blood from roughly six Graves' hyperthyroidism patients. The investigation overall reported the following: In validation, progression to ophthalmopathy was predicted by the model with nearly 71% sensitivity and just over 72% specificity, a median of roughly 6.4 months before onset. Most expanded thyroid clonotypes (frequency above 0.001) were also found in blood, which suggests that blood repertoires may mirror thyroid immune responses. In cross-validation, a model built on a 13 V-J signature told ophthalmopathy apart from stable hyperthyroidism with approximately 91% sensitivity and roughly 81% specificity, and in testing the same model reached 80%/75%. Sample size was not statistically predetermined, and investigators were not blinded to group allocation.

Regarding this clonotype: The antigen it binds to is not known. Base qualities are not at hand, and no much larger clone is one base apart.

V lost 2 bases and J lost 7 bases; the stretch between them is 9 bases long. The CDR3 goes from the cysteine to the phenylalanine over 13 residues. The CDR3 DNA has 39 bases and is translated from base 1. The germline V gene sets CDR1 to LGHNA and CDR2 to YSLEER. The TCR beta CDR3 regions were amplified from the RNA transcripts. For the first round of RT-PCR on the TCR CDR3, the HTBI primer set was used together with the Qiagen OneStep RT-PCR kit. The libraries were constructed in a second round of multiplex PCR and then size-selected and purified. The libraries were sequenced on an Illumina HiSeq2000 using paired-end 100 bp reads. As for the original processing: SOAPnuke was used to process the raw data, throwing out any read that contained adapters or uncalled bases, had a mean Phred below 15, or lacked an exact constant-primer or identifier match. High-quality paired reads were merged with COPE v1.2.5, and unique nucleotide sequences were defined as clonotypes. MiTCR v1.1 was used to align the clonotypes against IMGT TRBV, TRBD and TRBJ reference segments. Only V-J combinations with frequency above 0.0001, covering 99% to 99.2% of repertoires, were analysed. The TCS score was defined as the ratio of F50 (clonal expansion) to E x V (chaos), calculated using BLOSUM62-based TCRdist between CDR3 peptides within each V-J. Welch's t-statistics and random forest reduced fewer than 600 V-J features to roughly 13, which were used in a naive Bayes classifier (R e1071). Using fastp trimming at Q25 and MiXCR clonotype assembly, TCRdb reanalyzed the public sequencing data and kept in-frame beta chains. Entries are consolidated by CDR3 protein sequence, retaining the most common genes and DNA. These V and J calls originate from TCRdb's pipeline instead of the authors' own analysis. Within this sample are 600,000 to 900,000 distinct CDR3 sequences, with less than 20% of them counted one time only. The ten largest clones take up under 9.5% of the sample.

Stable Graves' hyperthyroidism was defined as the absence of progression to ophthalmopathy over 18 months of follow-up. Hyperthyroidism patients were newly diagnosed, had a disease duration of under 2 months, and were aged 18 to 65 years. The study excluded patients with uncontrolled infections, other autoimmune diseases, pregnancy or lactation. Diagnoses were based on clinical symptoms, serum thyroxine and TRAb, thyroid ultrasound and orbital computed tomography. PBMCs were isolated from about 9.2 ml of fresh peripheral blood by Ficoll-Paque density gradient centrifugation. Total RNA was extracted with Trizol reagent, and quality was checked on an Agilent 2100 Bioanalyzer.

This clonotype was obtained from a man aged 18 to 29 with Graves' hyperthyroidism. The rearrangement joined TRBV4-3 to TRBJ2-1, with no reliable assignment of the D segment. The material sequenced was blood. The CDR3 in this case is CASSQWVENEQFF. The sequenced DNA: TGCGCCAGCAGCCAATGGGTTGAGAATGAGCAGTTCTTC.